The 4 T cell receptor beta chains below all came from one sample that was sequenced in a study of early T cells in non-severe SARS-CoV-2 infection. MiXCR, applied by TCRdb to the 5' RACE reads, yields one record per CDR3 protein. Here the sample spans roughly 52,000 distinct CDR3 sequences, 7% to 9% being singletons. The sequencing input was whole blood. The receptors here all came from an adult who was a healthcare worker with PCR-confirmed SARS-CoV-2 infection or an uninfected control (not recorded which).

This clonotype showed up many times. The chain couples TRBV28 to TRBJ1-1; weak D call: TRBD1 (5 bases). Between the trimmed V and J ends, which lost 6 bases and 4 bases, there was a span of 9 bases. Germline V CDR1 and CDR2: MDHEN, SYDVKM. The length of the CDR3 is 12 residues. CDR3 sequence: CASRRGITEAFF. The CDR3 DNA reads as TGTGCCAGCAGGCGGGGCATCACTGAAGCTTTCTTT. Full variable domain (missing parts from reference TRBV28 and TRBJ1-1): DVKVTQSSRYLVKRTGEKVFLECVQDMDHENMFWYRQDPGLGLRLIYFSYDVKMKEKGDIPEGYSVSREKKERFSLILESASTNQTSMYLCASRRGITEAFFGQGTRLTVV.

This clonotype was picked up many times. The rearrangement joins TRBV29-1 to TRBJ2-5; 8 nucleotides match TRBD2. The CDR3 is made up of 13 amino acids. Germline V gives CDR1 SQVTM, CDR2 ANQGSEA. The ends lost 6 bases at V and 5 bases at J; junction bases unmatched: 8. In nucleotides, the CDR3 is TGCAGCGTCGACACGGGGGGGAGGGAGACCCAGTACTTC. This sequence encodes CSVDTGGRETQYF.

V usage is TRBV5-8 and J usage is TRBJ2-7; unclear D gene. The CDR3 is 12 residues long. With 3 bases removed from V and 6 bases from J, the gap between germline ends came to 10 bases. The germline V gene has CDR1 SGHTS and CDR2 YDEGEE. The CDR3 sequence is CASSSYSIEQYF. The CDR3 region has the DNA TGTGCCAGCAGCTCGTACTCAATCGAGCAGTACTTC.

The sample holds many counts of this clonotype. J is TRBJ1-4 and V is TRBV5-1; D ambiguous. The V gene's germline CDR1 is SGHRS and CDR2 YFSETQ. The CDR3 spans 16 residues. V lost 4 bases and J lost 3, with 16 bases in between. CDR3 nucleotide sequence: TGCGCCAGCAGCCGAGGGTCGAGAGCGGCTAATGAAAAACTGTTTTTT. Amino acids: CASSRGSRAANEKLFF.